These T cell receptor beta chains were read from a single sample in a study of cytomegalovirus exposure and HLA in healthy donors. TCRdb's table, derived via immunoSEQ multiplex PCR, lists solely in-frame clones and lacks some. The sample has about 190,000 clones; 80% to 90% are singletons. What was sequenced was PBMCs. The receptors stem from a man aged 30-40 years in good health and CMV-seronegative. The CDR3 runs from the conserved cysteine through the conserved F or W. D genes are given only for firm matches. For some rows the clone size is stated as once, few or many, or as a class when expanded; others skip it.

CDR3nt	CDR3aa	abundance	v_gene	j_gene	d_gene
TGTGCCAGCAGTTCTCCCGGGACTAGCCTGTACAATGAGCAGTTCTTC	CASSSPGTSLYNEQFF	-	TRBV28	TRBJ2-1	TRBD2
TGTGCCTGGCACGGGGGACGGCTCATGAACACTGAAGCTTTCTTT	CAWHGGRLMNTEAFF	-	TRBV30	TRBJ1-1	-
TGTGCCAGCGGTATCGGCGGGGGGGCTCTTAGATATGAGACCCAGTACTTC	CASGIGGGALRYETQYF	-	TRBV9	TRBJ2-5	TRBD2
TGTGCCAGCAGCCGGACAGGGTTGGCCAAAAACATTCAGTACTTC	CASSRTGLAKNIQYF	-	TRBV14	TRBJ2-4	TRBD1
TGTGCCAGCAGTCGAAGCGGGGTCTTCCAAGAGACCCAGTACTTC	CASSRSGVFQETQYF	few	TRBV7-2	TRBJ2-5	TRBD2
TGTGCCAGCAGCTTAGACTTAGCGGGAGGGGCAGATACGCAGTATTTT	CASSLDLAGGADTQYF	-	TRBV11-1	TRBJ2-3	TRBD2
TGTGCCAGCAATGTTCGGACAGGGTCCTACGAGCAGTACTTC	CASNVRTGSYEQYF	-	TRBV6-4	TRBJ2-7	TRBD1
TGTGCCAGCAGCGGTTCGGGGGGCTCTGGAAACACCATATATTTT	CASSGSGGSGNTIYF	-	TRBV7-9	TRBJ1-3	-
TGTGCCATTCGGGGAACCCCCGGGGAGACCCAGTACTTC	CAIRGTPGETQYF	-	TRBV6-1	TRBJ2-5	-
TGTGCCAGCAGAGGAGCAGGGGGCTGGGGAGAGACCCAGTACTTC	CASRGAGGWGETQYF	-	TRBV28	TRBJ2-5	TRBD1
TGTGCCAGCAGCTTGAGAGGGGGCAGAGGCCAGCCCCAGCATTTT	CASSLRGGRGQPQHF	-	TRBV5-6	TRBJ1-5	TRBD1
TGTGCCAGCAGCTCATTCAACTACGAGCAGTACTTC	CASSSFNYEQYF	-	TRBV7-9	TRBJ2-7	-
TGTGCCAGCTCACCACCGACTAGCGGGGGCTCCTACGAGCAGTACTTC	CASSPPTSGGSYEQYF	-	TRBV18	TRBJ2-7	TRBD2
TGTGCCAGCAGCCAACTACCGACCTCGACTAGCGGGGGGGCAGAGACCCAGTACTTC	CASSQLPTSTSGGAETQYF	-	TRBV4-2	TRBJ2-5	TRBD2
TGTGCCAGCCGGGTATGGACCTCTGGGGCCAACGGCCTGACTTTC	CASRVWTSGANGLTF	-	TRBV5-6	TRBJ2-6	-
TGTGCCAGCAGCGGGACAGAGTACTATAATTCACCCCTCCACTTT	CASSGTEYYNSPLHF	-	TRBV9	TRBJ1-6	-
TGTGCCAGCAGTGAAAGACGGGGTCAGGACTATGGCTACACCTTC	CASSERRGQDYGYTF	-	TRBV2	TRBJ1-2	-
TGTGCCAGCGGGGAGCGGGCAGATACGCAGTATTTT	CASGERADTQYF	-	TRBV25-1	TRBJ2-3	-
TGTGCCAGCACTCGGGGGGGGCTCTATGGCTACACCTTC	CASTRGGLYGYTF	-	TRBV28	TRBJ1-2	-
TGCAGCGTCAAGCGGGCGGGGGATGGCTACACCTTC	CSVKRAGDGYTF	-	TRBV29-1	TRBJ1-2	-
TGTGCCAGTAGTATGGGAGCTTATAGCTCCTACAATGAGCAGTTCTTC	CASSMGAYSSYNEQFF	once	TRBV19	TRBJ2-1	-
TGTGCCGGTAGTCAAGGGGGTAGCACAGATACGCAGTATTTT	CAGSQGGSTDTQYF	-	TRBV10-3	TRBJ2-3	-
TGTGCCAGCAGCCGAGGAGGGGCTAGCGGGTTCTACACCGGGGAGCTGTTTTTT	CASSRGGASGFYTGELFF	-	TRBV14	TRBJ2-2	TRBD2
TGTGCCAGTAGTCCGTGGACAGGGGGTGAAGCTTTCTTT	CASSPWTGGEAFF	-	TRBV19	TRBJ1-1	TRBD1
TGTGCCAGCAGCGAAAATCTAGCAGACAATGAGCAGTTCTTC	CASSENLADNEQFF	-	TRBV6-5	TRBJ2-1	-
TGTGCCAGCAGCTTAAGGACAGGGGGATATAGCAATCAGCCCCAGCATTTT	CASSLRTGGYSNQPQHF	-	TRBV7-6	TRBJ1-5	TRBD1
TGTGCCAGCAGTTACTTCACAGGGGAGACCGGGGAGCTGTTTTTT	CASSYFTGETGELFF	-	TRBV6-5	TRBJ2-2	TRBD1
TGTGCCAGCTCACAGGGGAACTATGGCTACACCTTC	CASSQGNYGYTF	-	TRBV28	TRBJ1-2	TRBD1
TGTGCCAGCAGCTTAGCCTTTTATCTACAGGGTGGCGATGAGCAGTTCTTC	CASSLAFYLQGGDEQFF	-	TRBV11-2	TRBJ2-1	-
TGTGCCAGTACTCTGAGGGGGCTGGGGAATCAGCCCCAGCATTTT	CASTLRGLGNQPQHF	-	TRBV19	TRBJ1-5	TRBD1
TGTGCCAGCAGTTACACGGGACAACCCCCCTACGAGCAGTACTTC	CASSYTGQPPYEQYF	-	TRBV6-6	TRBJ2-7	-
TGTGCCAGCAGCTTGGGACAGGGTGTCTACGAGCAGTACTTC	CASSLGQGVYEQYF	-	TRBV5-5	TRBJ2-7	TRBD1
TGTGCCAGCAGTGACTCGCGACTAGCGGGACCCTACAATGAGCAGTTCTTC	CASSDSRLAGPYNEQFF	-	TRBV6-4	TRBJ2-1	TRBD2
TGTGCCAGCAGTTTCCTACAAGGTAGCGGGGGGGCCGGCGAGCAGTACTTC	CASSFLQGSGGAGEQYF	-	TRBV27	TRBJ2-7	TRBD2
TGTGCCAGCCGACTAGGGGACAATGAGCAGTTCTTC	CASRLGDNEQFF	-	TRBV19	TRBJ2-1	-
TGTGCCAGCAGCCAAGCCCCCGGGACAGGAGATGAAAAACTGTTTTTT	CASSQAPGTGDEKLFF	-	TRBV4-2	TRBJ1-4	TRBD1
TGTGCCAGCAGTGAAGCAGGGGGCACTGAAGCTTTCTTT	CASSEAGGTEAFF	-	TRBV2	TRBJ1-1	-
TGTGCCAGCAGGAGACAGGGCGGGGGCTACACCTTC	CASRRQGGGYTF	-	TRBV7-2	TRBJ1-2	TRBD1
TGTGCCAGCTCACCACCAAGCAGGGGGCCAGAGACCCAGTACTTC	CASSPPSRGPETQYF	-	TRBV18	TRBJ2-5	TRBD1
TGTGCCAGTAACAGGCCCAATCAGCCCCAGCATTTT	CASNRPNQPQHF	-	TRBV19	TRBJ1-5	-
TGTGCCAGCAGCCAAGGAGGGTATGGCTACACCTTC	CASSQGGYGYTF	-	TRBV14	TRBJ1-2	-
TGCAGCGTTGCGGTTGGACAGGGCGAATACGAGCAGTACTTC	CSVAVGQGEYEQYF	-	TRBV29-1	TRBJ2-7	TRBD1
TGTGCCAGCAGTTACTTGGTGAACACTGAAGCTTTCTTT	CASSYLVNTEAFF	-	TRBV27	TRBJ1-1	-
TGTGCCAGCAGTAAGGGACTAGGGGAGCAGTACTTC	CASSKGLGEQYF	-	TRBV25-1	TRBJ2-5	TRBD2
TGTGCCAGCAGACCAGGACTAGCGGGTACTTACAATGAGCAGTTCTTC	CASRPGLAGTYNEQFF	-	TRBV2	TRBJ2-1	TRBD2